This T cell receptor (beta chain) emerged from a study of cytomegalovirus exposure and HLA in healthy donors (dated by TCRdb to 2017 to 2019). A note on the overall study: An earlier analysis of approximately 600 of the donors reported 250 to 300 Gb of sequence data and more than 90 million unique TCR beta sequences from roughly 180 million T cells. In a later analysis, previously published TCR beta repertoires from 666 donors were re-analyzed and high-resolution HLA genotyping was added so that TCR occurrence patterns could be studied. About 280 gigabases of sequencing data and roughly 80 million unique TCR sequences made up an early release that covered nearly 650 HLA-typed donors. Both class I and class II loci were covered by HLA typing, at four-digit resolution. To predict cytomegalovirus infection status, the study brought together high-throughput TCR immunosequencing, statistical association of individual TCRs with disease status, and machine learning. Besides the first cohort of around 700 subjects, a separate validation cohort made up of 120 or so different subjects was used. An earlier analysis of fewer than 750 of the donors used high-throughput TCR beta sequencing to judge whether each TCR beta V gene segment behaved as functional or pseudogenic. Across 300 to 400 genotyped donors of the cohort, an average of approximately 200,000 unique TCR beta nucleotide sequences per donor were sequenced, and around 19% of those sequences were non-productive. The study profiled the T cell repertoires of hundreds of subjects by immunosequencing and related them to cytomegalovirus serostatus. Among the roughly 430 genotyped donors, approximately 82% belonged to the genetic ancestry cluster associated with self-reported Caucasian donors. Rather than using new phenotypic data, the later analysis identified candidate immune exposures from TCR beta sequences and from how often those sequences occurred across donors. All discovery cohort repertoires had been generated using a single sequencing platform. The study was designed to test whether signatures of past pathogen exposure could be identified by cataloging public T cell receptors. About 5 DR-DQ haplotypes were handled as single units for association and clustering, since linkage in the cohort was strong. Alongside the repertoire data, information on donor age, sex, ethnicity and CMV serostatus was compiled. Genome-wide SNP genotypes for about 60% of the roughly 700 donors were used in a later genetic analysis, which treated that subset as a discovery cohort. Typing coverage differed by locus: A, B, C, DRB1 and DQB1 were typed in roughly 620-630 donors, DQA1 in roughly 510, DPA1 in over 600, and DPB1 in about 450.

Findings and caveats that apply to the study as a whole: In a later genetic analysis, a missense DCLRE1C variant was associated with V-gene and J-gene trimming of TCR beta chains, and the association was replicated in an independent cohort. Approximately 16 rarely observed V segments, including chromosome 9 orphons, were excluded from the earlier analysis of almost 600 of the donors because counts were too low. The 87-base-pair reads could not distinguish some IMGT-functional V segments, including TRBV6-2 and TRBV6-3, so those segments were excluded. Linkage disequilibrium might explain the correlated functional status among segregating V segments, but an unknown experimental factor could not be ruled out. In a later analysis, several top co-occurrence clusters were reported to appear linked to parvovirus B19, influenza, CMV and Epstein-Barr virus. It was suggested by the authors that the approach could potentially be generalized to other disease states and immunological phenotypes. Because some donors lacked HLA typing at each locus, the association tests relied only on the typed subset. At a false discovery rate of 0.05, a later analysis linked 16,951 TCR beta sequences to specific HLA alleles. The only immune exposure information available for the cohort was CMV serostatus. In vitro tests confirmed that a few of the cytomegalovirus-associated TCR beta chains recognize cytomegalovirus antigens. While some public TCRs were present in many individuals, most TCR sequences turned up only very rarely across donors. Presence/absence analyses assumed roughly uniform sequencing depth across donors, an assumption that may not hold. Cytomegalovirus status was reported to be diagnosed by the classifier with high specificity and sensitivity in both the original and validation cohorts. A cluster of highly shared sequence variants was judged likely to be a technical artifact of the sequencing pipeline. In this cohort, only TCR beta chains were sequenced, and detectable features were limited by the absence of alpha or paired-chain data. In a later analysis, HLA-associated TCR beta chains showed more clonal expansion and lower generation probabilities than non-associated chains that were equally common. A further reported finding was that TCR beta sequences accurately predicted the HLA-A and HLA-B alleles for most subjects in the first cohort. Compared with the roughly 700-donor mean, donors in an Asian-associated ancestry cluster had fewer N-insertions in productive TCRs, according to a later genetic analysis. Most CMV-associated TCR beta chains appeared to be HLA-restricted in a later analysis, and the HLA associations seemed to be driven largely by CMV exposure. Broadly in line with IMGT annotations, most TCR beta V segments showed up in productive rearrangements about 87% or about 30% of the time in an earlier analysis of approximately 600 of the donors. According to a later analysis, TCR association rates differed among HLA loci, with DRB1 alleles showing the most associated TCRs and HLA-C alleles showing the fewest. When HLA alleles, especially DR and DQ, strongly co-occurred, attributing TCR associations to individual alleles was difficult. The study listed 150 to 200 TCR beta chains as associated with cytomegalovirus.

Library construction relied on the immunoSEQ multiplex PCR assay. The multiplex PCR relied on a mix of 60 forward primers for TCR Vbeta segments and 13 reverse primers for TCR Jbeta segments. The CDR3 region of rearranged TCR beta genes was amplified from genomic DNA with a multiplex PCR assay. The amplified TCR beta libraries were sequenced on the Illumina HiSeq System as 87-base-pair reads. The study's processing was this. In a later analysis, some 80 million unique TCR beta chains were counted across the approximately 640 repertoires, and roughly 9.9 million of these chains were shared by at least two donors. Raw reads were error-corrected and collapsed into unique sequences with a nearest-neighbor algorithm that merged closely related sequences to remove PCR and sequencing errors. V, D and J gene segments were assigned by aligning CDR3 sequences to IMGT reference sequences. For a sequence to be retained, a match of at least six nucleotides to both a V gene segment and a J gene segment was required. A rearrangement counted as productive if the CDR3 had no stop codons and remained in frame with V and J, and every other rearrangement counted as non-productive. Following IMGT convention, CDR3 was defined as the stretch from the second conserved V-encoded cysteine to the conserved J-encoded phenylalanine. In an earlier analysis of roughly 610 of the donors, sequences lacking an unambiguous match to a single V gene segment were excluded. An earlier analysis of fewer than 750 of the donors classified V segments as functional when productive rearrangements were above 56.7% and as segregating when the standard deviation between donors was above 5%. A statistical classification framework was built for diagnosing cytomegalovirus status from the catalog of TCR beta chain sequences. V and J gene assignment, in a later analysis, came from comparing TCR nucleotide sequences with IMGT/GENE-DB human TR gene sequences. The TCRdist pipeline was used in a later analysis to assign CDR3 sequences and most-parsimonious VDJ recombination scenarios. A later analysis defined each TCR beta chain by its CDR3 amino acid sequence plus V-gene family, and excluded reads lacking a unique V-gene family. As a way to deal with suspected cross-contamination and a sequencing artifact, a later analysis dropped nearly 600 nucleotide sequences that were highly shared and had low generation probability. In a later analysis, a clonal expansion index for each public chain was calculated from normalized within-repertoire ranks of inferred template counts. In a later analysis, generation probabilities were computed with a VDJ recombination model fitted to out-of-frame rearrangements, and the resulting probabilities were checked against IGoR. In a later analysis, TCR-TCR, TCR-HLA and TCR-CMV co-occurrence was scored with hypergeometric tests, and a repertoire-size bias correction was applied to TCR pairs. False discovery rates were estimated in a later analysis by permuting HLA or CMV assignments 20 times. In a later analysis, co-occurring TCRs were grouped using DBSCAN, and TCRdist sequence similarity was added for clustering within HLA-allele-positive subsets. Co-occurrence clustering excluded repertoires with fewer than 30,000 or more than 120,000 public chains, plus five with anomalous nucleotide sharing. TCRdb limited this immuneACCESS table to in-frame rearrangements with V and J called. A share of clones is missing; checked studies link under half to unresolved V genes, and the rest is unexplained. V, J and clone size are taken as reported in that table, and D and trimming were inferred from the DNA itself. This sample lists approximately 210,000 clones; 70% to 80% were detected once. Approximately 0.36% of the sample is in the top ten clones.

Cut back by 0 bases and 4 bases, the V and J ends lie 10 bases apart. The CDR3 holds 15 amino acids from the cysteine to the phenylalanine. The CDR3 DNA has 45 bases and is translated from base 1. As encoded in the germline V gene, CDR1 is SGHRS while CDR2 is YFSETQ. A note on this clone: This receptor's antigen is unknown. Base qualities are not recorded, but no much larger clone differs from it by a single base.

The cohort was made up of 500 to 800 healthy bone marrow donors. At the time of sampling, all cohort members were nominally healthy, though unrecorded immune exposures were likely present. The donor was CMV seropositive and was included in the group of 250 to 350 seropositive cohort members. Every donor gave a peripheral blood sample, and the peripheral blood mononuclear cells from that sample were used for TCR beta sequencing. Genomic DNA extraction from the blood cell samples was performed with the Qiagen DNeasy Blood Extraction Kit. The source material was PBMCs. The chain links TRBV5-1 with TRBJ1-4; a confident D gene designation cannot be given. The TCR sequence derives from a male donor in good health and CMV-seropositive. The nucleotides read TGCGCCAGCAGCTTGGGGCAGGCCATTAATGAAAAACTGTTTTTT. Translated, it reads CASSLGQAINEKLFF.